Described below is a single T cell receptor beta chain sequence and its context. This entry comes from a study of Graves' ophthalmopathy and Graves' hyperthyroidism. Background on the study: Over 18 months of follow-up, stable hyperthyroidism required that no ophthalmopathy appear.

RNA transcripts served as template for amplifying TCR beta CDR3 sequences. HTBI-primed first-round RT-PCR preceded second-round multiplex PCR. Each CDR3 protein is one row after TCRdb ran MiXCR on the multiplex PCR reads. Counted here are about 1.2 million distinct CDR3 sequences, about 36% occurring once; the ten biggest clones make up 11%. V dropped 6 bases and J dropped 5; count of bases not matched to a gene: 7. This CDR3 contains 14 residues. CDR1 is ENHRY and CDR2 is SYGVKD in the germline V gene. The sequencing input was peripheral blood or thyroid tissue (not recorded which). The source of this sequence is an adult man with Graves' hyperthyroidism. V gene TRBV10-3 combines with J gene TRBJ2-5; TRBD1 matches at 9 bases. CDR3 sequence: CAIRGQGIVETQYF. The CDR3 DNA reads TGTGCCATCAGAGGACAGGGGATTGTGGAGACCCAGTACTTC.